These T cell receptor beta chains were read from a single sample in a study of PD-L1 blockade in urothelial cancer. Only in-frame clones appear in the TCRdb table, and some are missing; sequencing was by immunoSEQ multiplex PCR. The data contain tens of thousands of clones, approximately 78% of them singletons. The sequencing used PBMCs, collected around atezolizumab (anti-PD-L1) treatment. All receptors come from a man aged 50-59 years with urothelial cancer. The CDR3 runs from the conserved cysteine through the conserved F or W. The order of the fields is V gene, J gene, D gene, clone size, CDR3 protein, CDR3 DNA. The D gene is left open where the match is weak. A row's size may be missing; if present it is once, few, many or a size class.

>TRBV7-3|TRBJ2-1|TRBD1|.
CASSSDGQGGYNEQFF
TGTGCCAGCAGCTCAGACGGACAGGGGGGATACAATGAGCAGTTCTTC
>TRBV5-6|TRBJ1-5|.|.
CASSILGQKFNQPQHF
TGTGCCAGCAGCATCCTAGGACAGAAGTTCAATCAGCCCCAGCATTTT
>TRBV14|TRBJ2-5|TRBD1|.
CASSQGFGRGTIQETQYF
TGTGCCAGCAGCCAAGGTTTCGGCAGGGGGACCATCCAAGAGACCCAGTACTTC
>TRBV6-5|TRBJ2-1|TRBD2|.
CASSSTSGRPNEQFF
TGTGCCAGCAGCTCGACTAGCGGGAGGCCCAATGAGCAGTTCTTC
>TRBV29-1|TRBJ2-2|.|.
CSVDGGLNTGELFF
TGCAGCGTTGACGGCGGTTTAAACACCGGGGAGCTGTTTTTT
>TRBV19|TRBJ2-2|.|.
CASSPRGTTTGELFF
TGTGCCAGTAGCCCCCGGGGAACGACCACCGGGGAGCTGTTTTTT
>TRBV5-1|TRBJ1-3|.|.
CASSLGQGVNTIYF
TGCGCCAGCAGCTTGGGGCAGGGTGTGAACACCATATATTTT
>TRBV6-1|TRBJ2-1|.|.
CASSDWGVYNEQFF
TGTGCCAGCAGTGATTGGGGGGTGTACAATGAGCAGTTCTTC
>TRBV29-1|TRBJ1-1|.|.
CSVVGASGTEAFF
TGCAGCGTAGTTGGGGCCTCAGGGACTGAAGCTTTCTTT
>TRBV10-1|TRBJ2-5|.|medium-sized
CASSLKTQYF
TGCGCCAGCAGTTTAAAGACCCAGTACTTC
>TRBV2|TRBJ2-2|.|.
CASSGQINTGELFF
TGTGCCAGCAGTGGACAGATTAACACCGGGGAGCTGTTTTTT